The TCR beta chain described here comes from a study of CD8 T cells in ankylosing spondylitis. Turning to this clonotype: The antigen is unknown. Possible read error: a much larger clone is one base away.

Per germline, CDR1 KGHDR and CDR2 SFDVKD. The CDR3 has 14 amino acids. V dropped 4 bases and J dropped 9; count of bases not matched to a gene: 2. The study, taken as a whole, reports: Past research had described some motif variants in reactive arthritis synovial fluid and blood. For ankylosing spondylitis blood, a TCR beta motif of about 8 highly homologous variants appeared characteristic.

Quantitative molecular-barcoded 5'-RACE generated the TCR beta libraries. TCRdb itself ran the 5' RACE reads through MiXCR, one entry per CDR3 protein. The sample holds 200,000 to 300,000 distinct CDR3 sequences, about 10% seen once. Sequenced input: blood, either unsorted or a sorted T cell fraction (not recorded which). This TCR derives from a male donor with ankylosing spondylitis or in good health (not recorded which). This sequence joins TRBV24-1 and TRBJ2-3; 14 bases match TRBD2. The CDR3 here is CATSDGTSGGTQYF. The CDR3, as DNA: TGTGCCACCAGTGACGGGACTAGCGGGGGCACGCAGTATTTT.